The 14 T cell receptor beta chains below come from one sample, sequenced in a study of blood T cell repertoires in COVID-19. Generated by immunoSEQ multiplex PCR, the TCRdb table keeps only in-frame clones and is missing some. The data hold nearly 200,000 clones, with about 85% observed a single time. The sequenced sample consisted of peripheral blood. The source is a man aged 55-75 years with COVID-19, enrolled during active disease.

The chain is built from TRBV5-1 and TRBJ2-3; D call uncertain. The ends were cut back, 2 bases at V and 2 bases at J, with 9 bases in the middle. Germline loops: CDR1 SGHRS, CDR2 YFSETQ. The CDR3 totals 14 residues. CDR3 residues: CASSFDKTTDTQYF. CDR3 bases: TGCGCCAGCAGCTTTGACAAGACCACAGATACGCAGTATTTT.

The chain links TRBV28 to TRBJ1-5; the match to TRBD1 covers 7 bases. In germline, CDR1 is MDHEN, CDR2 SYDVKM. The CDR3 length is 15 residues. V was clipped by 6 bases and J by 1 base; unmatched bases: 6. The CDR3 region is CASRQQGPSNQPQHF. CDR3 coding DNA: TGTGCCAGCAGACAACAGGGGCCCAGCAATCAGCCCCAGCATTTT. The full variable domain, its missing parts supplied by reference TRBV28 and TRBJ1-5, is DVKVTQSSRYLVKRTGEKVFLECVQDMDHENMFWYRQDPGLGLRLIYFSYDVKMKEKGDIPEGYSVSREKKERFSLILESASTNQTSMYLCASRQQGPSNQPQHFGDGTRLSIL.

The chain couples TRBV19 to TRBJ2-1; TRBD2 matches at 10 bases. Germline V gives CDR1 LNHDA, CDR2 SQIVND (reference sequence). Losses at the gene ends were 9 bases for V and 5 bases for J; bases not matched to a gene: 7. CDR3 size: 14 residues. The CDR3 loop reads CASSSGRDNNEQFF. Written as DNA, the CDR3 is TGTGCCAGCTCGAGCGGGAGGGATAACAATGAGCAGTTCTTC.

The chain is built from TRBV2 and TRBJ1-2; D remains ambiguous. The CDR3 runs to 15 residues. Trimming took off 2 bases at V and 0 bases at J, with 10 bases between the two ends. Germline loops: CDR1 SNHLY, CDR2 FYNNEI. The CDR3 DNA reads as TGTGCCAGCAGTGAAACGTCTGCAGCTAACTATGGCTACACCTTC. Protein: CASSETSAANYGYTF.

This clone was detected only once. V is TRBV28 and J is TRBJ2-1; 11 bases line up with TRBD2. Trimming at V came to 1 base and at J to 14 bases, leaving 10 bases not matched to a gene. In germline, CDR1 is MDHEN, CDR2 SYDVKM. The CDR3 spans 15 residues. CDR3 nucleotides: TGTGCCAGCAGTTTATCGGGACTAGCGGACCCCAGAGAGTTCTTC. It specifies CASSLSGLADPREFF.

CDR3 bases: TGTGCCAGCAGCCCGACAGGGGGCACTGGAAACACCATATATTTT. Amino acid sequence: CASSPTGGTGNTIYF. This chain uses TRBV3-1 (or the pseudogene TRBV3-2) with TRBJ1-3; 10 nucleotides line up with TRBD1. In germline, CDR1 is LGHDT, CDR2 YNNKEL (reference sequence). J lost 2 bases, V lost 4 bases, and 2 bases had no gene match. The length of the CDR3 is 15 residues.

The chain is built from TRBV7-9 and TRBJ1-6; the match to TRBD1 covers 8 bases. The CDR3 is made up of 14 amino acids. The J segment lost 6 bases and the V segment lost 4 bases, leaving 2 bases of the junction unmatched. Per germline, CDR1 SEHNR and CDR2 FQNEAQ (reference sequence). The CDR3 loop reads CASSYGQGNSPLHF. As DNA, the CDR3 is TGTGCCAGCAGCTACGGACAGGGTAATTCACCCCTCCACTTT.

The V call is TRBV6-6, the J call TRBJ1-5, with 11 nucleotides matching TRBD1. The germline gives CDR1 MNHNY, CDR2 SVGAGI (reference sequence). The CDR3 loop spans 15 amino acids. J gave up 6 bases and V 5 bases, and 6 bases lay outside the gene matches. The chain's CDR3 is CASSIRDRGTQPQHF. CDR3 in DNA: TGTGCCAGCAGTATCCGGGACAGGGGGACTCAGCCCCAGCATTTT.

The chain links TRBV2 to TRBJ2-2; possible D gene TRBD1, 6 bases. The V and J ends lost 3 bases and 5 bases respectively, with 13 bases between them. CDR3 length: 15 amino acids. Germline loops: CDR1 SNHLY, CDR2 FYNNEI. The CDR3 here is CASSDQGTRTGELFF. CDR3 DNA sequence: TGTGCCAGCAGTGACCAGGGGACGAGGACCGGGGAGCTGTTTTTT.

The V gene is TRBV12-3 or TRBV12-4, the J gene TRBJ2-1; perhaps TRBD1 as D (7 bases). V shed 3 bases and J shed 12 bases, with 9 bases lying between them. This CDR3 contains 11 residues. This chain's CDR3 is CASSFQGGQFF. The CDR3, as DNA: TGTGCCAGCAGTTTTCAGGGGGGGCAGTTCTTC.

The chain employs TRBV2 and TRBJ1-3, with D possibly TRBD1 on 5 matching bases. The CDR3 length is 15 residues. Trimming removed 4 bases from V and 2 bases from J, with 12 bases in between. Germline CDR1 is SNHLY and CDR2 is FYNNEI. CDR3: CASSAQPGPGNTIYF. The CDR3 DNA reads TGTGCCAGCAGTGCCCAACCAGGGCCTGGAAACACCATATATTTT. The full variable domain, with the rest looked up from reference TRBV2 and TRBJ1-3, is EPEVTQTPSHQVTQMGQEVILRCVPISNHLYFYWYRQILGQKVEFLVSFYNNEISEKSEIFDDQFSVERPDGSNFTLKIRSTKLEDSAMYFCASSAQPGPGNTIYFGEGSWLTVV.

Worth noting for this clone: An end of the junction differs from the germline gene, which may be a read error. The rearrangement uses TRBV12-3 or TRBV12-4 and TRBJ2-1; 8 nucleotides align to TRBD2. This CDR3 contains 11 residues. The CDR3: CASSLGAGEFF. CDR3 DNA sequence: TGTGCCAGCAGCTTAGGAGCGGGGGAGTTCTTC.

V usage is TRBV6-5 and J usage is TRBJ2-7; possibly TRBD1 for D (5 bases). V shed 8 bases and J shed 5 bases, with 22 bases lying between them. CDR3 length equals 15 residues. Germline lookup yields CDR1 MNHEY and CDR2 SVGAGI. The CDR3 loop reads CASSPRWGFFDEQYF. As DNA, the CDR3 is TGTGCCAGCTCCCCTCGGTGGGGCTTTTTCGACGAGCAGTACTTC.

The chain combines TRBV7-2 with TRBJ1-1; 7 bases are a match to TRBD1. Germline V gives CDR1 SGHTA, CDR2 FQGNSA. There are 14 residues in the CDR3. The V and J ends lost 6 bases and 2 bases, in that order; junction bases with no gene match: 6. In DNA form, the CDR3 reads TGTGCCAGCAGTAAAGACAGGGATAACACTGAAGCTTTCTTT. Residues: CASSKDRDNTEAFF.